Below, one T cell receptor (beta chain) is given with its context. Its antigen remains unknown. Sequencing libraries for TCR beta were prepared with iRepertoire HTBI primers and Arm-PCR of CDR3 regions. One entry per CDR3 protein, called by TCRdb with MiXCR from the multiplex PCR reads. The sample has a few hundred thousand distinct CDR3 sequences; roughly 24% are singletons. The data stem from a study of regulatory T cells in long-lasting Graves disease. Study findings and constraints: Among persistent patients, a larger number of public clonotypes were shared (approximately 2,900) than among newly diagnosed patients (more than 850).

Time point specified: persistent/refractory GD, antithyroid drugs over 5 years with positive TRAb. The authors made the TCR library using RNA they extracted from PBMCs. Here the sequenced sample was peripheral blood mononuclear cells (PBMCs), taken when the disease was refractory, from a patient treated with antithyroid drugs. The receptor was derived from a woman aged 40 to 55 with Graves disease.

DNA of the CDR3: TGTGCCAGCAGCCCCACAGCAACGGGCTATGGCTACACCTTC. Amino acids: CASSPTATGYGYTF. V and J are TRBV3-1 and TRBJ1-2; no definite D call. CDR3 size: 14 residues. CDR1 and CDR2 from the germline V gene are LGHDT and YNNKEL (reference sequence). The V end was cut by 4 bases, the J end by 4 bases, with 13 bases between.